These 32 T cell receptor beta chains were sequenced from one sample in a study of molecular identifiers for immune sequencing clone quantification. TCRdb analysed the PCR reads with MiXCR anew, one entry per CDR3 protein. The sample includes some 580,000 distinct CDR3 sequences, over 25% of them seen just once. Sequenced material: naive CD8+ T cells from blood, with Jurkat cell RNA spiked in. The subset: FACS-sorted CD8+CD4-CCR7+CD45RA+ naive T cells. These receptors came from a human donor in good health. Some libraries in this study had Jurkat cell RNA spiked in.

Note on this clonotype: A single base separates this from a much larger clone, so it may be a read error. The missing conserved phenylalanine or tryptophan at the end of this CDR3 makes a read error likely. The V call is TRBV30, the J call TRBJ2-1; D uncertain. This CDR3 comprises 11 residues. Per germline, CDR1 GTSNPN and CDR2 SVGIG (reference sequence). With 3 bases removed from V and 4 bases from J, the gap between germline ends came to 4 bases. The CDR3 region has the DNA TGTGCCTGGAGGGAATACAATGAGCAGTTCTAC. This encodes CAWREYNEQFY.

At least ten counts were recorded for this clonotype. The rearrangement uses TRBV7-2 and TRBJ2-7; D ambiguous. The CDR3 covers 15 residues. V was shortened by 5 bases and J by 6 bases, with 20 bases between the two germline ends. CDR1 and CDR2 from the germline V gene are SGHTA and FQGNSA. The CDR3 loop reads CASSQVRPMYSEQYF. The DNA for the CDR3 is TGTGCCAGCAGCCAGGTCCGACCTATGTATTCCGAGCAGTACTTC. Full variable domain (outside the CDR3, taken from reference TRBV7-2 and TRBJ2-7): GAGVSQSPSNKVTEKGKDVELRCDPISGHTALYWYRQSLGQGLEFLIYFQGNSAPDKSGLPSDRFSAERTGGSVSTLTIQRTQQEDSAVYLCASSQVRPMYSEQYFGPGTRLTVT.

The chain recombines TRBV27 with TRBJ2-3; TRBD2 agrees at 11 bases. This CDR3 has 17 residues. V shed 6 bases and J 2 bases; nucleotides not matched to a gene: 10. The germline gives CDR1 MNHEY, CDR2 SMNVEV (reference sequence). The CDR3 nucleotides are TGTGCCAGCAGGCCAATGCTAGCGGGGGGCCCCACAGATACGCAGTATTTT. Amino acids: CASRPMLAGGPTDTQYF.

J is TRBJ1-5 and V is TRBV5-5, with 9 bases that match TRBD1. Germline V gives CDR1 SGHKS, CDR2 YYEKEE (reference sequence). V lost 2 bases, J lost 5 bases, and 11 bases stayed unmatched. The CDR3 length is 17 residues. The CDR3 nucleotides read TGTGCCAGCAGCTTCTTCCCACAGGGGGCGAACGATCAGCCCCAGCATTTT. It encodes CASSFFPQGANDQPQHF.

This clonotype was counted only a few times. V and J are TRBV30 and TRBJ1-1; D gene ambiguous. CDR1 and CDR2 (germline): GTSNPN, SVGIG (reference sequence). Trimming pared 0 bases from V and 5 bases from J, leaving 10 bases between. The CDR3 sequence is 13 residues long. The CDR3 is CAWSVALVTEAFF. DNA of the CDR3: TGTGCCTGGAGTGTAGCATTGGTAACTGAAGCTTTCTTT.

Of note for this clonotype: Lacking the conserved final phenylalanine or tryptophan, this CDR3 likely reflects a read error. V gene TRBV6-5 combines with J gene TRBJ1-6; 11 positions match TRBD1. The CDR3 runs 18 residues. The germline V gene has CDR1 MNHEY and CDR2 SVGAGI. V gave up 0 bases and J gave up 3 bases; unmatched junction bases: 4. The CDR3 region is CASSYSAGTGGYNSPLHL. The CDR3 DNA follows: TGTGCCAGCAGTTACTCTGCTGGGACAGGGGGCTATAATTCACCCCTCCACCTT.

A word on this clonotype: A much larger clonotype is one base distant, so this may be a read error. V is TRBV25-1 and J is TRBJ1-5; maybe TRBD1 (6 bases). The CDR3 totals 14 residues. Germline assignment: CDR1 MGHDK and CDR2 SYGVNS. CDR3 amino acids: CVSSPPGAPGAQHF. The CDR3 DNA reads TGTGTCAGCAGTCCCCCGGGGGCCCCGGGTGCCCAGCATTTT.

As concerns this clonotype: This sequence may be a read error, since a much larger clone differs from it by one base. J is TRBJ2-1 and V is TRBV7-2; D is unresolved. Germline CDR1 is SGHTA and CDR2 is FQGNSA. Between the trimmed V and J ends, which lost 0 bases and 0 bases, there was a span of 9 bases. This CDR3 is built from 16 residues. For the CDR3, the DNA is TGTGCCAGCAGCTTAGCCAGTCGCCACTCCTACAATGAGCAGTTCTTC. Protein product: CASSLASRHSYNEQFF.

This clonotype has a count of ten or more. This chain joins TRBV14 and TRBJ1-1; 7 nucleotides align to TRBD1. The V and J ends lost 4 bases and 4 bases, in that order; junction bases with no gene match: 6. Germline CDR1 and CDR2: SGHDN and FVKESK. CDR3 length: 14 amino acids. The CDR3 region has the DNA TGTGCCAGCAGCCTCTCCCCAGGGGGCACTGAAGCTTTCTTT. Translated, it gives CASSLSPGGTEAFF.

The DNA of the CDR3 is TGTGCCACCGAACTGGGGGGTGAGCAGTACTTC. Its protein is CATELGGEQYF. V is TRBV19 and J is TRBJ2-7, with D possibly matching TRBD2 (6 bases). With 10 bases removed from V and 7 bases from J, the gap between germline ends came to 14 bases. The CDR3 is 11 residues long. CDR1 and CDR2 from the germline V gene are LNHDA and SQIVND (reference sequence).

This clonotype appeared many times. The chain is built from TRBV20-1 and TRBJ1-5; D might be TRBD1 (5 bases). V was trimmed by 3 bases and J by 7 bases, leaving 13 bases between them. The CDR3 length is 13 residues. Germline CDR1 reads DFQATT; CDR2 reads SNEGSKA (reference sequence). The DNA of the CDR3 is TGCAGTGCTAGTCTTCCCGGGGGACAGCCCCAGCATTTT. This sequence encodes CSASLPGGQPQHF.

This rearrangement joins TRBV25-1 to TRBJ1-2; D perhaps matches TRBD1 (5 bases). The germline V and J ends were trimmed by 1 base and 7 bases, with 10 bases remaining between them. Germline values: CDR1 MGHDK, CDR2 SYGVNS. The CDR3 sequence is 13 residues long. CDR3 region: CASSESGRGGYTF. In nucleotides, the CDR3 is TGTGCCAGCAGTGAATCAGGGAGAGGTGGCTACACCTTC.

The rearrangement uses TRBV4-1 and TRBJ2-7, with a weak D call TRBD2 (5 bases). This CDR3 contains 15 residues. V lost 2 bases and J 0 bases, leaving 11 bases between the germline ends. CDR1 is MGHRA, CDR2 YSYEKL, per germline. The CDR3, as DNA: TGCGCCAGCAGCCAATTAACGGGGAGCTCCTACGAGCAGTACTTC. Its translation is CASSQLTGSSYEQYF.

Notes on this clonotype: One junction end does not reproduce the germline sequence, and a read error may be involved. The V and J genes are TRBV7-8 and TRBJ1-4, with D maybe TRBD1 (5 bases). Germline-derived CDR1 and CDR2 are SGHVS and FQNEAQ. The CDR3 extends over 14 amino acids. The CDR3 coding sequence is TGTGCCAGCAGCTTATGGCCAGGGCATGAAAAACTGATTTTT. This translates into CASSLWPGHEKLIF.

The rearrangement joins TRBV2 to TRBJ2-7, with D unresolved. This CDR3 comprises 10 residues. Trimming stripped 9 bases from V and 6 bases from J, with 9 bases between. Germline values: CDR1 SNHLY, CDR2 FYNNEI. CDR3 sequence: CASSGCEQYF. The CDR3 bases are TGTGCCAGTTCTGGATGCGAGCAGTACTTC. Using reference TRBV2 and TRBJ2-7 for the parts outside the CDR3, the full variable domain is EPEVTQTPSHQVTQMGQEVILRCVPISNHLYFYWYRQILGQKVEFLVSFYNNEISEKSEIFDDQFSVERPDGSNFTLKIRSTKLEDSAMYFCASSGCEQYFGPGTRLTVT.

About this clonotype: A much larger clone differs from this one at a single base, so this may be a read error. The CDR3 loop reads CASRQRQGYEQYF. CDR3 sequence (DNA): TGTGCCAGCAGGCAGAGACAAGGCTACGAGCAGTACTTC. The V call is TRBV28, the J call TRBJ2-7; D gene unclear. Trimming took off 6 bases at V and 3 bases at J, with 12 bases between the two ends. The CDR3 covers 13 residues. Germline V lookup: CDR1 MDHEN, CDR2 SYDVKM.

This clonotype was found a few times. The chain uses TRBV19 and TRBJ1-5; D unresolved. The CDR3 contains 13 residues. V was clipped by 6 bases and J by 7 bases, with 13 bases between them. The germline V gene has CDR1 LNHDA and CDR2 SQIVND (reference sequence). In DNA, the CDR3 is TGTGCCAGTAGCCCGATGGGGTGGCAGCCCCAGCATTTT. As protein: CASSPMGWQPQHF.

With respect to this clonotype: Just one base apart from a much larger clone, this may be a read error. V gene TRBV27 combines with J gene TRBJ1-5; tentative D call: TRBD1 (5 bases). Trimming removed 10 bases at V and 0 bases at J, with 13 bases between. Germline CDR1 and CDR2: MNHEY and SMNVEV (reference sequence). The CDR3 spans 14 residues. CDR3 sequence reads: CATGGAGSNQPQHF. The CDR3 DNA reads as TGTGCCACGGGAGGGGCCGGTAGCAATCAGCCCCAGCATTTT.

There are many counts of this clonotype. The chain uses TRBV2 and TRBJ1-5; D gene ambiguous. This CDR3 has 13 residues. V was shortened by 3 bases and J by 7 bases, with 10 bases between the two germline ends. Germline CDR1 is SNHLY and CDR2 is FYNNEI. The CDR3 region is CASSDAVGQPQHF. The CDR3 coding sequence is TGTGCCAGCAGTGACGCGGTAGGCCAGCCCCAGCATTTT.

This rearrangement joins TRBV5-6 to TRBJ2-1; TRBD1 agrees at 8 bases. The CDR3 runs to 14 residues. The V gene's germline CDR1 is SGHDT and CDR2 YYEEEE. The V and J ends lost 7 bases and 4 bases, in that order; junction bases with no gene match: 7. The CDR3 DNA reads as TGTGCCAGCGGCCGGACAGGGTGGTACAATGAGCAGTTCTTC. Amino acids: CASGRTGWYNEQFF.

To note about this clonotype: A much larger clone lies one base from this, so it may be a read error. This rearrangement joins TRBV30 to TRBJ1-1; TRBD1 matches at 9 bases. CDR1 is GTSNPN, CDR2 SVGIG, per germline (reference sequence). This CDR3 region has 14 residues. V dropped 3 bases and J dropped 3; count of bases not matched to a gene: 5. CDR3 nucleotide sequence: TGTGCCTGGAGCCAAGGACAGGGGCACACTGAAGCTTTCTTT. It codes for CAWSQGQGHTEAFF.

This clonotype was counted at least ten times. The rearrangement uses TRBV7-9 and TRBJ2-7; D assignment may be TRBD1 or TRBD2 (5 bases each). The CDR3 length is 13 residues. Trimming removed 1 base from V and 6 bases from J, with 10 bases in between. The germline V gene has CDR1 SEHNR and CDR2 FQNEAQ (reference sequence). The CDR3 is CASSLGGTAEQYF. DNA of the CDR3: TGTGCCAGCAGCTTAGGTGGGACGGCCGAGCAGTACTTC.

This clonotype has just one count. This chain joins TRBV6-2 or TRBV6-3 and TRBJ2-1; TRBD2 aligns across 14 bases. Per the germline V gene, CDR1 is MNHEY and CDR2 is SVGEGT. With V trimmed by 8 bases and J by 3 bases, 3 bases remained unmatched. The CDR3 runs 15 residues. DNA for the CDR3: TGTGCCAGCCTGACTAGCGGGAGGGACTACAATGAGCAGTTCTTC. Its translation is CASLTSGRDYNEQFF.

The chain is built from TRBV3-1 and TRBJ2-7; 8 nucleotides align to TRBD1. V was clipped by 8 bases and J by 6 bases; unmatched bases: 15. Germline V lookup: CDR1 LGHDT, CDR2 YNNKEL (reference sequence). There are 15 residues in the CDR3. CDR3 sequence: CASGLRQGFRPEQYF. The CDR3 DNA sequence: TGTGCCAGCGGCCTAAGACAGGGGTTCCGCCCCGAGCAGTACTTC.

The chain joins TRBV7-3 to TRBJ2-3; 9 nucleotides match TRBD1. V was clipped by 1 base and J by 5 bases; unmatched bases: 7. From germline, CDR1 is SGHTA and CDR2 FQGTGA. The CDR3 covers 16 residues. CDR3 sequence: CASSLIGTGIKDTQYF. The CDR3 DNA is TGTGCCAGCAGCTTAATTGGGACAGGGATCAAAGATACGCAGTATTTT.

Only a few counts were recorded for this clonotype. CDR3 DNA sequence: TGTGCCAGCAGTCCCTCGGGACTGAGAGGCAGGGAGCAGTACTTC. Translation gives CASSPSGLRGREQYF. V gene TRBV12-3 or TRBV12-4 combines with J gene TRBJ2-7; D may be TRBD2 (6 bases). The V and J ends lost 5 bases and 7 bases respectively, with 21 bases between them. The CDR3 sequence is 15 residues long.

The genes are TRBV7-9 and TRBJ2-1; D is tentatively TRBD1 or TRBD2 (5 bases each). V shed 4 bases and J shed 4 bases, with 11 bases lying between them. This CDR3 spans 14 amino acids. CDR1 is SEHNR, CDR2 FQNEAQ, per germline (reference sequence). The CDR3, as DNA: TGTGCCAGCAGCTCAGCTTGGGGGTACAATGAGCAGTTCTTC. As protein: CASSSAWGYNEQFF.

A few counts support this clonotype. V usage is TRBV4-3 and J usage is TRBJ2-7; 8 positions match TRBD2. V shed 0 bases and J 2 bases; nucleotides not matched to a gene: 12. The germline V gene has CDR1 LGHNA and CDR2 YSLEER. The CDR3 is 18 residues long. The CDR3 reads CASSQDLIAGQLTYEQYF. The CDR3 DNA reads TGCGCCAGCAGCCAAGATCTGATAGCGGGGCAGTTGACCTACGAGCAGTACTTC.

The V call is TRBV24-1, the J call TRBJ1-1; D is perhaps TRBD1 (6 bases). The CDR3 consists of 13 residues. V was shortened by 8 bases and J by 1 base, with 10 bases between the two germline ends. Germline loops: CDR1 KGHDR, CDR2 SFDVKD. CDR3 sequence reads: CATKDSQNTEAFF. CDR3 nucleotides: TGTGCCACCAAGGACAGCCAGAACACTGAAGCTTTCTTT.

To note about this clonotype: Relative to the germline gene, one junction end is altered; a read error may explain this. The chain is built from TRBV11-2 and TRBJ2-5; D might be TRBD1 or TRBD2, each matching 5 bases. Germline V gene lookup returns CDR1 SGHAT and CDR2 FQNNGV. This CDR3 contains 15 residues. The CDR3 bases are TGTGCCAGCAGCCCCTCCCCGGGGCAGCAAGAGCCCCAGTACTTC. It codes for CASSPSPGQQEPQYF.

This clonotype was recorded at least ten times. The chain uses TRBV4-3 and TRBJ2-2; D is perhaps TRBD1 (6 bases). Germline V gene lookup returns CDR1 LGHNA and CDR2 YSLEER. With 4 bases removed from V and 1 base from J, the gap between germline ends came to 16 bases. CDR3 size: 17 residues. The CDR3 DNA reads TGCGCCAGCAGCCCAAGAGGGGGACCTAGGAACACCGGGGAGCTGTTTTTT. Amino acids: CASSPRGGPRNTGELFF.

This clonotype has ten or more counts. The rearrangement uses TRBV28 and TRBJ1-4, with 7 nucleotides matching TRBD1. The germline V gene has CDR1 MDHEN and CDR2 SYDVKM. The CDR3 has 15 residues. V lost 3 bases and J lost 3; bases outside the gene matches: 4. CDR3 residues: CASSLATGPNEKLFF. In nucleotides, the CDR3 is TGTGCCAGCAGTTTGGCGACAGGGCCTAATGAAAAACTGTTTTTT.